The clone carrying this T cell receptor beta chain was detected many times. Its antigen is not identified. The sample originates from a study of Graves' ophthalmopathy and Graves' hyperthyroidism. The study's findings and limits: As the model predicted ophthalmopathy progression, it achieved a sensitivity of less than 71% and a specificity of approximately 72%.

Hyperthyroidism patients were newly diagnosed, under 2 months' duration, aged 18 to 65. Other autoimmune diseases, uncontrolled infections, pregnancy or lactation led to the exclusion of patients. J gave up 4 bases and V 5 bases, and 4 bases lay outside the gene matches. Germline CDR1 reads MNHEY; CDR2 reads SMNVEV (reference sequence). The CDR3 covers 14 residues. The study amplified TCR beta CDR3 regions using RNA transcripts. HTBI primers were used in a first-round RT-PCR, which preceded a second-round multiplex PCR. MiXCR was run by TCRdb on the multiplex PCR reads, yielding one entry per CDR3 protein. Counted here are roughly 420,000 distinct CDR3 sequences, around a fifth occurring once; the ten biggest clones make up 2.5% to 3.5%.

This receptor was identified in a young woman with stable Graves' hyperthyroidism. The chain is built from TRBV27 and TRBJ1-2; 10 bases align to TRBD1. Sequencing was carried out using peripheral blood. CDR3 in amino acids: CASSGTGASYGYTF. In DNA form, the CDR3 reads TGTGCCAGCAGTGGGACAGGGGCGTCCTATGGCTACACCTTC.